This section outlines one T cell receptor (beta chain) sequence together with its context. This table comes from immunoSEQ multiplex PCR, and its TCRdb copy is limited to in-frame clones, with some not included. The sample includes 700,000 to 750,000 clones, roughly 88% of them seen just once. These data belong to a study of shared T cell receptors in the human thymus. These same records also appear under a second study, on human thymus T cells.

This clonotype was obtained from a girl less than two years old with a congenital heart defect. The sequenced material came from thymocytes.

The CDR3 loop is CASIKRWRGEETQYF. The CDR3 DNA sequence: TGTGCCAGCATAAAGAGATGGCGGGGGGAAGAGACCCAGTACTTC. The chain combines TRBV27 with TRBJ2-5, with 8 bases fitting TRBD2. The junction had 10 bases not matched to a gene; V was cut back by 7 bases and J by 3 bases. Germline V gene data show CDR1 as MNHEY and CDR2 as SMNVEV (reference sequence). The CDR3 is 15 residues long.